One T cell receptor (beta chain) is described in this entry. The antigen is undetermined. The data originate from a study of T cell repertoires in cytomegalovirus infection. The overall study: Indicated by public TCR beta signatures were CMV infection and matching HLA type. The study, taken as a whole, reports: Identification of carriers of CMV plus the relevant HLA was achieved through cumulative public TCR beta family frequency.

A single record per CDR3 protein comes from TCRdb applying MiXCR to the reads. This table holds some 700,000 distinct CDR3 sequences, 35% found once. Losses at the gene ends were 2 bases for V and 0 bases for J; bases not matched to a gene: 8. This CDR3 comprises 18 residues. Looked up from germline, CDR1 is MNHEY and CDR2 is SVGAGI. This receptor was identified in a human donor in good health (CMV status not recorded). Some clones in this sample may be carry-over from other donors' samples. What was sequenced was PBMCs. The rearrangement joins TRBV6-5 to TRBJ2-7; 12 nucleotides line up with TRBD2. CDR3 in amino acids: CASSYLLAGGPSSYEQYF. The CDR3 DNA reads TGTGCCAGCAGTTACCTGCTAGCGGGAGGGCCGAGCTCCTACGAGCAGTACTTC.